This T cell receptor beta chain appears in the sequencing data of a study of T cells in localized non-small cell lung cancer. Study findings and constraints: Within adjacent lung there appeared a median around 57 of the top 100 tumor clones. Uninvolved adjacent lung showed the highest T cell clonality, exceeding tumor.

Atypia-free adjacent lung came from at least 2 cm beyond the tumor margin. There are a few counts of this clone. Its antigen is as yet unknown. Sequencing was performed with immunoSEQ multiplex PCR; in TCRdb, only in-frame clones are kept and a portion is missing. The sample lists about 3,500 clones, approximately 32% occurring once. The germline CDR1 and CDR2 sequences are SGHNT and YENEEA. Unmatched junction bases numbered 2, after V lost 4 bases and J lost 1 base. The CDR3 has 15 residues. The chain links TRBV11-3 to TRBJ2-7, with TRBD2 matching over 12 bases. The TCR originated in a woman aged 40-69 years with stage I lung adenocarcinoma. The sample was normal lung tissue next to the tumor, taken before any cancer treatment. CDR3 DNA sequence: TGTGCCAGCAGCTCAGGGACTAGCGGGTCCTACGAGCAGTACTTC. Translated: CASSSGTSGSYEQYF.